The TCR beta chain described here comes from a study of identifying expanded T cells in peripheral blood. Study-wide results and caveats: Differentially abundant clones: 0.95 to 1.5 between replicates, 16.4 at approximately 13 days, less than 25 at four.

Remarks on this clone: What it recognizes is unknown.

TCRdb's table, derived via immunoSEQ multiplex PCR, lists solely in-frame clones and lacks some. The repertoire consists of about 100,000 clones, with 88% occurring once and the leading ten covering 12% to 15%. Healthy donors had no documented immune events, such as infections, while sampled. This TCR was recovered from a person between 18 and 75 years old in good health. Sequenced material: blood.

For the CDR3, the DNA is TGTGCCAGCAGGGACGACAGGTCCTATGGAGGCTACACCTTC. This translates into CASRDDRSYGGYTF. V is TRBV2 and J is TRBJ1-2, with a possible D match to TRBD1 (6 bases). V lost 6 bases and J lost 8, with 19 bases in between. From germline, CDR1 is SNHLY and CDR2 FYNNEI. The CDR3 consists of 14 residues.